The next 22 T cell receptor beta chains were all read from a single sample in a study of T cell responses to AZD1222 COVID-19 vaccine. Produced via immunoSEQ multiplex PCR; TCRdb's table is partial and in-frame only. The profile covers 95,000 to 150,000 clones, with around nine tenths appearing a single time and approximately 7.6% taken by the ten largest. Sample: peripheral blood, taken on day 0 of AZD1222 vaccination. The receptors were sampled from an adult in good health.

The V call is TRBV12-3 or TRBV12-4, the J call TRBJ1-5; D call uncertain. The CDR3 sequence is 12 residues long. Between the trimmed V and J ends, which lost 7 bases and 1 base, there was a span of 5 bases. Here the CDR3 DNA reads TGTGCCAGCACCATCAGCAATCAGCCCCAGCATTTT. It specifies CASTISNQPQHF.

The rearrangement uses TRBV19 and TRBJ1-1; D might be TRBD1 (5 bases). V lost 3 bases and J 1 base, leaving 6 bases between the germline ends. CDR1 is LNHDA, CDR2 SQIVND, per germline (reference sequence). The CDR3 is 13 amino acids. In nucleotides, the CDR3 is TGTGCCAGTAGTATCGGACAGAACACTGAAGCTTTCTTT. Its protein product is CASSIGQNTEAFF. The full variable domain, rest sourced from reference TRBV19 and TRBJ1-1, is DGGITQSPKYLFRKEGQNVTLSCEQNLNHDAMYWYRQDPGQGLRLIYYSQIVNDFQKGDIAEGYSVSREKKESFPLTVTSAQKNPTAFYLCASSIGQNTEAFFGQGTRLTVV.

The chain combines TRBV25-1 with TRBJ2-1; maybe TRBD2 (6 bases). The CDR3 contains 12 residues. Per germline, CDR1 MGHDK and CDR2 SYGVNS. The germline V and J ends were trimmed by 6 bases and 7 bases, with 10 bases remaining between them. The CDR3 region has the DNA TGTGCCAGCAGCAGACTAGTAAATGAGCAGTTCTTC. Its translation is CASSRLVNEQFF.

The J gene is TRBJ2-7, the V gene TRBV30, with D perhaps TRBD1 (6 bases). Trimming cost V 0 bases and J 6 bases, with 12 bases left between them. This CDR3 is 13 amino acids long. From germline, CDR1 is GTSNPN and CDR2 SVGIG (reference sequence). In nucleotides, the CDR3 is TGTGCCTGGAGTGTAACAGGGTCCGGCGAGCAGTACTTC. It translates to CAWSVTGSGEQYF.

The chain is built from TRBV30 and TRBJ1-4; no clear D. V dropped 8 bases and J dropped 0 bases, with 10 bases sitting between them. CDR3 length: 13 amino acids. Per the germline V gene, CDR1 is GTSNPN and CDR2 is SVGIG (reference sequence). In nucleotides, the CDR3 is TGTGCCATGGGCGGTGCAACTAATGAAAAACTGTTTTTT. This encodes CAMGGATNEKLFF.

Only one count was recorded for this clone. The V gene is TRBV7-3, the J gene TRBJ1-1; 8 bases align to TRBD1. The CDR3 runs to 13 residues. Per the germline V gene, CDR1 is SGHTA and CDR2 is FQGTGA. Unmatched junction bases numbered 2, after V lost 4 bases and J lost 4 bases. This chain's CDR3 is CASSSDRGTEAFF. CDR3 sequence (DNA): TGTGCCAGCAGCTCCGACAGGGGCACTGAAGCTTTCTTT.

This clone was detected once. The chain recombines TRBV28 with TRBJ1-5; TRBD1 agrees at 10 bases. The junction had 8 bases not matched to a gene; V was cut back by 6 bases and J by 0 bases. The germline CDR1 and CDR2 sequences are MDHEN and SYDVKM. This CDR3 comprises 17 residues. CDR3 loop: CASRQGQGYYSNQPQHF. In DNA form, the CDR3 reads TGTGCCAGCAGACAGGGACAGGGGTATTATAGCAATCAGCCCCAGCATTTT.

This clone appeared a few times. The V and J genes are TRBV29-1 and TRBJ2-2; TRBD1 agrees at 10 bases. CDR1 and CDR2 (germline): SQVTM, ANQGSEA. This CDR3 comprises 14 residues. V dropped 7 bases and J dropped 3; count of bases not matched to a gene: 5. CDR3 DNA sequence: TGCAGCGCCCGGACAGGGGGAGACACCGGGGAGCTGTTTTTT. This translates into CSARTGGDTGELFF.

This chain joins TRBV5-4 and TRBJ2-7; 7 bases map to TRBD2. Germline V CDR1 and CDR2: SGHNT, YYREEE (reference sequence). CDR3 size: 14 residues. V was clipped by 4 bases and J by 9 bases; unmatched bases: 13. CDR3 sequence: CASSRAGLTTGQYF. The CDR3, as DNA: TGTGCCAGCAGCCGAGCGGGGCTCACGACTGGGCAGTACTTC.

The chain carries TRBV6-5 and TRBJ1-6; the D gene is possibly TRBD1 (5 bases). The CDR3 has 14 residues. CDR1 and CDR2 (germline): MNHEY, SVGAGI. V was shortened by 2 bases and J by 6 bases, with 8 bases between the two germline ends. As DNA, the CDR3 is TGTGCCAGCAGTTACGTGGGGGTTAATTCACCCCTCCACTTT. Translation: CASSYVGVNSPLHF.

J is TRBJ1-6 and V is TRBV28, with 8 bases fitting TRBD1. Trimming removed 3 bases from V and 7 bases from J; junction bases left unmatched: 8. Per germline, CDR1 MDHEN and CDR2 SYDVKM. The CDR3 is made up of 16 amino acids. CDR3 in amino acids: CASSFKPTGVNSPLHF. The CDR3 coding sequence is TGTGCCAGCAGTTTCAAACCGACAGGGGTAAATTCACCCCTCCACTTT. Looking up the rest from reference TRBV28 and TRBJ1-6 gives the full variable domain: DVKVTQSSRYLVKRTGEKVFLECVQDMDHENMFWYRQDPGLGLRLIYFSYDVKMKEKGDIPEGYSVSREKKERFSLILESASTNQTSMYLCASSFKPTGVNSPLHFGNGTRLTVT.

This chain joins TRBV5-1 and TRBJ2-1; TRBD2 aligns across 8 bases. Germline V gives CDR1 SGHRS, CDR2 YFSETQ. The CDR3 consists of 14 residues. Trimming cost V 1 base and J 6 bases; bases outside gene matches: 3. The CDR3 nucleotides are TGCGCCAGCAGCTTGACGGGAGGGCCCAATGAGCAGTTCTTC. Translated, it gives CASSLTGGPNEQFF.

The gene calls are TRBV18 and TRBJ1-4; TRBD1 matches at 8 bases. Germline V gives CDR1 KGHSH, CDR2 LQKENI. J was trimmed by 12 bases and V by 5 bases; bases with no gene match: 5. There are 12 residues in the CDR3. CDR3 sequence reads: CASSAQGVELFF. The CDR3 DNA sequence: TGTGCCAGCTCAGCACAGGGGGTAGAACTGTTTTTT.

This clone was found once. For the CDR3, the DNA is TGTGCCACCAGCAGACCTCCTAGCGGCAGCCACGAGCAGTACTTC. Encoded protein: CATSRPPSGSHEQYF. The gene calls are TRBV15 and TRBJ2-7; TRBD2 aligns across 7 bases. Germline V gene lookup returns CDR1 LNHNV and CDR2 YYDKDF (reference sequence). There are 15 residues in the CDR3. The J segment lost 5 bases and the V segment lost 2 bases, leaving 9 bases of the junction unmatched.

This chain uses TRBV3-1 (or the pseudogene TRBV3-2) with TRBJ1-6; a weak D match, TRBD1 (6 bases). The CDR3 has 13 amino acids. Trimming stripped 3 bases from V and 7 bases from J, with 7 bases between. The germline gives CDR1 LGHDT, CDR2 YNNKEL (reference sequence). The chain's CDR3 is CASSHGGNSPLHF. CDR3 nucleotides: TGTGCCAGCAGCCACGGGGGCAATTCACCCCTCCACTTT.

Written as DNA, the CDR3 is TGTGCCAGCAGCCAAGGGCGGTATCAGCCCCAGCATTTT. Its protein is CASSQGRYQPQHF. The V gene is TRBV3-1 (or the pseudogene TRBV3-2), the J gene TRBJ1-5; D unresolved. The germline V gene has CDR1 LGHDT and CDR2 YNNKEL (reference sequence). The CDR3 runs to 13 residues. The ends were cut back, 1 base at V and 5 bases at J, with 6 bases in the middle.

CDR3 protein: CASSTTGPSYEQYF. CDR3 sequence (DNA): TGTGCCAGTAGTACCACCGGGCCCTCCTACGAGCAGTACTTC. The rearrangement links TRBV19 to TRBJ2-7; the D is unclear. The germline V and J ends were trimmed by 4 bases and 0 bases, with 10 bases remaining between them. This CDR3 is 14 amino acids long. The V gene's germline CDR1 is LNHDA and CDR2 SQIVND (reference sequence).

V usage is TRBV7-3 and J usage is TRBJ1-2; D is undetermined. This CDR3 has 13 residues. Germline-derived CDR1 and CDR2 are SGHTA and FQGTGA. Trimming removed 3 bases from V and 4 bases from J, with 9 bases in between. In DNA, the CDR3 is TGTGCCAGCAGCTTCTCGGATCCCTATGGCTACACCTTC. This codes for CASSFSDPYGYTF.

The chain uses TRBV28 and TRBJ2-6; 9 nucleotides match TRBD1. The trim removed 5 bases at V and 1 base at J, leaving 15 bases unmatched. The CDR3 totals 20 residues. CDR1 MDHEN and CDR2 SYDVKM come from the germline V gene. The CDR3 loop reads CASSASTGGQGGSGANVLTF. Here the CDR3 DNA reads TGTGCCAGCAGTGCATCTACAGGGGGACAGGGAGGTTCTGGGGCCAACGTCCTGACTTTC. The full variable domain, with the rest looked up from reference TRBV28 and TRBJ2-6, is DVKVTQSSRYLVKRTGEKVFLECVQDMDHENMFWYRQDPGLGLRLIYFSYDVKMKEKGDIPEGYSVSREKKERFSLILESASTNQTSMYLCASSASTGGQGGSGANVLTFGAGSRLTVL.

The chain uses TRBV7-2 and TRBJ1-4; D might be TRBD1 (6 bases). The CDR3 runs to 14 residues. Germline values: CDR1 SGHTA, CDR2 FQGNSA. V dropped 3 bases and J dropped 8 bases, with 13 bases sitting between them. The CDR3 is CASSLTPGGEKLFF. The CDR3 nucleotides read TGTGCCAGCAGCTTGACACCCGGGGGCGAAAAACTGTTTTTT.

J is TRBJ2-5 and V is TRBV10-2; possible D gene TRBD2, 6 bases. Germline CDR1 is WSHSY and CDR2 is SAAADI. The CDR3 runs 16 residues. V shed 0 bases and J shed 3 bases, with 14 bases lying between them. CDR3 in amino acids: CASSESPVWGEETQYF. In DNA form, the CDR3 reads TGCGCCAGCAGTGAGTCTCCGGTCTGGGGGGAAGAGACCCAGTACTTC.

This clone was found once. The chain carries TRBV14 and TRBJ2-2, with D possibly being TRBD1 (6 bases). This CDR3 comprises 17 residues. Trimming removed 4 bases from V and 1 base from J, with 16 bases in between. The germline V gene encodes CDR1 SGHDN and CDR2 FVKESK. The CDR3 bases are TGTGCCAGCAGCCCCTTCCTTTCGGGACAGAACACCGGGGAGCTGTTTTTT. Translation: CASSPFLSGQNTGELFF.